Following are 20 T cell receptor beta chains from one sample sequenced in a study of cytomegalovirus exposure and HLA in healthy donors. PCR employed 60 Vbeta and 13 Jbeta primers. The data were produced by immunoSEQ multiplex PCR, yet TCRdb's version contains in-frame clones alone and is incomplete. The table includes 150,000 to 200,000 clones, approximately 84% detected once. The sequencing sample was made of PBMCs. These receptors were obtained from a woman in her thirties in good health and CMV-seropositive.

The chain joins TRBV19 to TRBJ1-4; D may be TRBD1 (5 bases). The V and J ends lost 2 bases and 0 bases respectively, with 7 bases between them. CDR1 is LNHDA, CDR2 SQIVND, per germline (reference sequence). This CDR3 contains 15 residues. DNA of the CDR3: TGTGCCAGTAGTATAAGCAGGGCAACTAATGAAAAACTGTTTTTT. Encoded protein: CASSISRATNEKLFF.

This clone was observed once. The chain couples TRBV10-3 to TRBJ2-3, with a tentative D call TRBD2 (5 bases). Per germline, CDR1 ENHRY and CDR2 SYGVKD. V lost 11 bases and J lost 2, with 17 bases in between. The CDR3 spans 14 residues. The CDR3 protein is CASGWGESTDTQYF. The CDR3 nucleotides read TGTGCCTCGGGATGGGGAGAGTCCACAGATACGCAGTATTTT.

This chain links TRBV7-8 with TRBJ2-3; 13 bases are shared with TRBD2. Unmatched junction bases numbered 11, after V lost 5 bases and J lost 3 bases. Germline V gene data show CDR1 as SGHVS and CDR2 as FQNEAQ. The CDR3 runs 18 residues. The CDR3 coding sequence is TGTGCCAGCAGCAAGGGGACTAGCGGGACTATTGGGACAGATACGCAGTATTTT. This translates into CASSKGTSGTIGTDTQYF.

This clone has more than one count but fewer than ten. This chain joins TRBV6-1 and TRBJ1-1; tentative D call: TRBD1 (5 bases). Per germline, CDR1 MNHNS and CDR2 SASEGT. V lost 5 bases and J lost 1, with 8 bases in between. This CDR3 has 13 amino acids. For the CDR3, the DNA is TGTGCCAGCAGTCAAACAGGGAACACTGAAGCTTTCTTT. It yields the protein CASSQTGNTEAFF.

The genes are TRBV13 and TRBJ2-7; 9 positions agree with TRBD1. Germline loops: CDR1 PRHDT, CDR2 FYEKMQ (reference sequence). The CDR3 is made up of 14 amino acids. With V trimmed by 5 bases and J by 4 bases, 6 bases remained unmatched. The DNA of the CDR3 is TGTGCCAGCAGCCCTGAGGACAGGGGTTACGAGCAGTACTTC. Translating it yields CASSPEDRGYEQYF.

This rearrangement joins TRBV27 to TRBJ1-2, with D perhaps matching TRBD1 (6 bases). Germline CDR1 MNHEY, CDR2 SMNVEV (reference sequence). The CDR3 is 13 amino acids. V shed 10 bases and J shed 2 bases, with 14 bases lying between them. CDR3 nucleotide sequence: TGTGCCACGCGGACAGACATAAACTATGGCTACACCTTC. As protein: CATRTDINYGYTF.

The gene calls are TRBV5-4 and TRBJ1-6; maybe TRBD1 (5 bases). The V and J ends lost 4 bases and 11 bases respectively, with 16 bases between them. The CDR3 has 14 residues. Germline V lookup: CDR1 SGHNT, CDR2 YYREEE (reference sequence). The CDR3 sequence: CASSRDSSVTPLHF. The CDR3 bases are TGTGCCAGCAGCCGTGACAGCTCAGTTACACCCCTCCACTTT.

CDR3 sequence reads: CASSPSVTSGAQETQYF. The CDR3, as DNA: TGCGCCAGCAGCCCCTCCGTTACTAGCGGAGCCCAAGAGACCCAGTACTTC. This chain connects TRBV5-1 to TRBJ2-5; 8 positions match TRBD2. The V segment lost 4 bases and the J segment 1 base; nucleotides outside the gene matches: 12. The germline CDR1 and CDR2 sequences are SGHRS and YFSETQ. This CDR3 spans 17 amino acids.

J is TRBJ2-7 and V is TRBV5-6; the D is unclear. The ends were cut back, 0 bases at V and 3 bases at J, with 16 bases in the middle. CDR1 and CDR2 from the germline V gene are SGHDT and YYEEEE. The CDR3 covers 16 residues. The CDR3, as DNA: TGTGCCAGCAGCTTGGCCGGGTCCCCAAATCTCTACGAGCAGTACTTC. Its protein is CASSLAGSPNLYEQYF.

V is TRBV5-1 and J is TRBJ2-1, with a possible D match to TRBD2 (6 bases). Trimming removed 7 bases from V and 4 bases from J, with 12 bases in between. The CDR3 is made up of 13 amino acids. The V gene's germline CDR1 is SGHRS and CDR2 YFSETQ. The CDR3 sequence is CASGVAAYNEQFF. Here the CDR3 DNA reads TGCGCCAGCGGGGTAGCGGCGTACAATGAGCAGTTCTTC.

Worth noting for this clone: In the same sample, other DNA sequences code for this CDR3. This chain uses TRBV7-9 with TRBJ1-1, with a tentative D call TRBD1 (5 bases). V was clipped by 1 base and J by 4 bases, with 10 bases between them. Looked up from germline, CDR1 is SEHNR and CDR2 is FQNEAQ (reference sequence). This CDR3 has 14 residues. This CDR3 is CASSLEGSSTEAFF. The DNA for the CDR3 is TGTGCCAGCAGCTTAGAGGGGTCGAGCACTGAAGCTTTCTTT.

J is TRBJ1-1 and V is TRBV11-2; D perhaps matches TRBD1 (5 bases). The CDR3 extends over 14 amino acids. CDR1 and CDR2 (germline): SGHAT, FQNNGV. V was pared by 5 bases and J by 3 bases, with 13 bases between. The chain's CDR3 is CASSRDGGHTEAFF. CDR3 in DNA: TGTGCCAGCAGCCGAGACGGGGGACACACTGAAGCTTTCTTT.

The rearrangement uses TRBV6-1 and TRBJ1-5, with 8 bases aligning to TRBD1. With V trimmed by 5 bases and J by 5 bases, 8 bases remained unmatched. The CDR3 has 15 residues. Germline V gene sequence: CDR1 MNHNS, CDR2 SASEGT. CDR3 region: CASSSQGALYQPQHF. The CDR3 DNA reads as TGTGCCAGCAGTTCCCAGGGGGCCCTTTATCAGCCCCAGCATTTT.

Concerning this clone: One end of the junction is discordant with germline, which a read error may explain. This rearrangement joins TRBV7-2 to TRBJ2-1; 8 bases align to TRBD2. The CDR3 spans 16 residues. CDR1 is SGHTA, CDR2 FQGNSA, per germline. In nucleotides, the CDR3 is TGTGCCAGCAGCTTTACTAGCGGTCTGTCCTCCAATGAGCAGTTCTTC. It encodes CASSFTSGLSSNEQFF.

The genes are TRBV5-6 and TRBJ2-3; maybe TRBD2 (6 bases). This CDR3 has 15 residues. Germline values: CDR1 SGHDT, CDR2 YYEEEE. Trimming took off 4 bases at V and 7 bases at J, with 19 bases between the two ends. This CDR3 reads CASSPDGGSHNTQYF. CDR3 sequence (DNA): TGTGCCAGCAGCCCGGACGGGGGATCTCACAATACGCAGTATTTT. The entire variable domain, with the rest obtained from reference TRBV5-6 and TRBJ2-3, is as follows: DAGVTQSPTHLIKTRGQQVTLRCSPKSGHDTVSWYQQALGQGPQFIFQYYEEEERQRGNFPDRFSGHQFPNYSSELNVNALLLGDSALYLCASSPDGGSHNTQYFGPGTRLTVL.

Here the CDR3 DNA reads TGTGCCAGCAGCCAAGAAGAGGGCGCAGAGACCCAGTACTTC. Its translation is CASSQEEGAETQYF. This chain joins TRBV4-2 and TRBJ2-5, with D perhaps matching TRBD2 (5 bases). Germline V gene sequence: CDR1 LGHNA, CDR2 YNFKEQ. V lost 0 bases to trimming and J lost 4 bases, with 9 bases between them. CDR3 length: 14 amino acids.

The chain combines TRBV5-1 with TRBJ2-1; TRBD1 agrees at 10 bases. Germline CDR1 reads SGHRS; CDR2 reads YFSETQ. The CDR3 has 14 amino acids. Trimming took 2 bases from V and 6 from J; bases not matched to a gene: 2. The CDR3 protein is CASSFGTGVNEQFF. Here the CDR3 DNA reads TGCGCCAGCAGCTTCGGGACAGGGGTCAATGAGCAGTTCTTC.

The rearrangement uses TRBV4-1 and TRBJ2-7; tentative D call: TRBD1 (5 bases). Looked up from germline, CDR1 is MGHRA and CDR2 is YSYEKL. The CDR3 contains 17 residues. Trimming removed 0 bases at V and 4 bases at J, with 19 bases between. This CDR3 reads CASSQELRQQGPYEQYF. The CDR3 coding sequence is TGCGCCAGCAGCCAAGAGCTACGACAGCAGGGCCCGTACGAGCAGTACTTC.

This clone was observed a few times. This chain connects TRBV19 to TRBJ1-5; unclear D gene. Trimming took 6 bases from V and 5 from J, leaving 11 bases between them. The CDR3 extends over 13 amino acids. CDR1 is LNHDA and CDR2 is SQIVND in the germline V gene (reference sequence). As DNA, the CDR3 is TGTGCCAGTAGAGACCGCCGGGATCAGCCCCAGCATTTT. Its protein is CASRDRRDQPQHF. Looking up the rest from reference TRBV19 and TRBJ1-5 gives the full variable domain: DGGITQSPKYLFRKEGQNVTLSCEQNLNHDAMYWYRQDPGQGLRLIYYSQIVNDFQKGDIAEGYSVSREKKESFPLTVTSAQKNPTAFYLCASRDRRDQPQHFGDGTRLSIL.

The sample holds a few counts of this clone. This CDR3 reads CASSLQGHSTDTQYF. CDR3 DNA: TGTGCCAGCAGCCTCCAGGGGCATAGCACAGATACGCAGTATTTT. The chain uses TRBV5-5 and TRBJ2-3; D possibly corresponds to TRBD1 (6 bases). V shed 4 bases and J shed 0 bases, with 12 bases lying between them. CDR3 length: 15 amino acids. The germline CDR1 and CDR2 sequences are SGHKS and YYEKEE (reference sequence).